The rows below give T cell receptor beta chains drawn from one sample of a study of neurological immune-mediated disorders. In TCRdb, the 5' RACE reads were re-called with MiXCR into one record per CDR3 protein. The sample has approximately 100,000 distinct CDR3 sequences, roughly 3.5% seen once. Sample: PBMCs. These receptors were collected from a woman between 18 and 30 years old with multiple sclerosis. The CDR3 runs from the conserved cysteine through the conserved F or W. A D gene is named only where the DNA matches it firmly. Expanded clones get a size class; other rows say once, few or many, or leave the size out.

D gene	V gene	J gene	clone size	CDR3 protein	CDR3 DNA
NA	TRBV20-1	TRBJ1-4	many	CSAILGRGGPPNEKLFF	TGCAGTGCTATACTAGGCAGGGGAGGCCCCCCTAATGAAAAACTGTTTTTT
NA	TRBV24-1	TRBJ2-3	many	CATSDPRKGVDTQYF	TGTGCCACCAGTGATCCTCGGAAGGGGGTCGATACGCAGTATTTT
NA	TRBV12-3/TRBV12-4	TRBJ2-5	large	CASSYIETQYF	TGTGCCAGCAGTTATATTGAGACCCAGTACTTC
NA	TRBV10-3	TRBJ1-1	many	CAISESRRNTEAFF	TGTGCCATCAGTGAGTCCAGGCGGAACACTGAAGCTTTCTTT
NA	TRBV6-5	TRBJ2-7	many	CASSYSIPGLGRYEQYF	TGTGCCAGCAGTTACTCGATACCGGGACTCGGACGCTACGAGCAGTACTTC
NA	TRBV4-3	TRBJ1-2	many	CASSQGRGYTF	TGCGCCAGCAGCCAGGGGAGGGGCTACACCTTC
NA	TRBV5-1	TRBJ2-2	many	CASSFDRTGELFF	TGCGCCAGCAGCTTTGACAGGACCGGGGAGCTGTTTTTT
NA	TRBV6-1	TRBJ2-5	many	CASSAGPLQETQYF	TGTGCCAGCAGCGCCGGACCGCTCCAAGAGACCCAGTACTTC
NA	TRBV4-1	TRBJ1-5	many	CASPVQPQHF	TGCGCCAGCCCAGTTCAGCCCCAGCATTTT
NA	TRBV6-1	TRBJ1-1	many	CASSDWPDTEAFF	TGTGCCAGCAGTGACTGGCCCGACACTGAAGCTTTCTTT
TRBD1	TRBV5-1	TRBJ2-7	many	CASSPSADRTYEQYF	TGCGCCAGCAGCCCTAGTGCGGACAGGACTTACGAGCAGTACTTC
TRBD1	TRBV20-1	TRBJ1-2	few	CSARYRQGDGYTF	TGCAGTGCTAGATACAGACAGGGAGATGGCTACACCTTC
TRBD2	TRBV29-1	TRBJ2-5	many	CSVEITGRPETQYF	TGCAGCGTTGAGATTACCGGGAGGCCGGAGACCCAGTACTTC
TRBD1	TRBV6-5	TRBJ1-6	many	CASSFYYRGNYNSPLHF	TGTGCCAGCAGTTTTTACTACAGGGGAAACTATAATTCACCCCTCCACTTT
NA	TRBV20-1	TRBJ2-7	many	CSARIDVRTPGEQYF	TGCAGTGCTAGAATCGACGTGAGGACTCCAGGCGAGCAGTACTTC
TRBD1	TRBV6-6	TRBJ2-2	few	CASSYGTGSTGELFF	TGTGCCAGCAGTTATGGGACAGGGAGCACCGGGGAGCTGTTTTTT
NA	TRBV3-1	TRBJ2-5	many	CASSPDSQQETQYF	TGTGCCAGCAGCCCAGACTCGCAACAAGAGACCCAGTACTTC
NA	TRBV27	TRBJ1-1	many	CASSLFGEVNTEAFF	TGTGCCAGCAGTTTATTTGGGGAGGTGAACACTGAAGCTTTCTTT
TRBD2	TRBV5-1	TRBJ2-3	many	CASSSGTSGKSVTDTQYF	TGCGCCAGCAGCTCCGGGACTAGCGGGAAGTCGGTCACAGATACGCAGTATTTT
TRBD1	TRBV3-1	TRBJ1-6	many	CASSQAWGIPGQAYSPLHF	TGTGCCAGCAGCCAAGCATGGGGGATACCGGGACAGGCATATTCACCCCTCCACTTT
TRBD2	TRBV20-1	TRBJ2-5	many	CSATTGGVQETQYF	TGCAGTGCTACCACTGGGGGGGTACAAGAGACCCAGTACTTC
NA	TRBV20-1	TRBJ2-5	few	CSASPGGGETQYF	TGCAGTGCTAGTCCCGGGGGCGGGGAGACCCAGTACTTC
NA	TRBV7-8	TRBJ1-5	many	CASSQRGDQGGAQHF	TGTGCCAGCAGCCAGCGGGGGGACCAAGGAGGGGCCCAGCATTTT
NA	TRBV10-3	TRBJ2-6	many	CAIRGTGSGANVLTF	TGTGCCATCAGGGGAACAGGGTCTGGGGCCAACGTCCTGACTTTC
NA	TRBV20-1	TRBJ2-5	many	CSAEWRGYQETQYF	TGCAGCGCCGAGTGGAGGGGGTACCAAGAGACCCAGTACTTC
TRBD1	TRBV4-2	TRBJ1-1	many	CASSQRYRGTEAFF	TGTGCCAGCAGCCAAAGGTACAGGGGCACTGAAGCTTTCTTT
TRBD1	TRBV20-1	TRBJ1-2	many	CSARSQGQGGNYGYTF	TGCAGTGCTAGATCCCAGGGACAGGGAGGGAACTATGGCTACACCTTC
TRBD2	TRBV7-8	TRBJ2-1	many	CASSPSGGRMGHEQFF	TGTGCCAGCAGCCCCAGCGGGGGACGAATGGGGCATGAGCAGTTCTTC
NA	TRBV28	TRBJ2-7	medium-sized	CASSPRLTYRGYEQYF	TGTGCCAGCAGTCCCAGGTTAACCTACCGCGGCTACGAGCAGTACTTC
NA	TRBV21-1	TRBJ1-5	NA	CASSKVRQIRGQPQHF	TGTGCCAGCAGCAAAGTGAGACAGATTAGAGGTCAGCCCCAGCATTTT
NA	TRBV10-3	TRBJ2-3	many	CAISEIQTDTQYF	TGTGCCATCAGTGAGATACAGACAGATACGCAGTATTTT
NA	TRBV6-6	TRBJ2-1	many	CASSYDLSYNEQFF	TGTGCCAGCAGTTACGACCTATCCTACAATGAGCAGTTCTTC
NA	TRBV7-9	TRBJ2-7	few	CASSPQTRGEWEQYF	TGTGCCAGCAGCCCCCAGACTAGAGGGGAATGGGAGCAGTACTTC
NA	TRBV10-3	TRBJ2-2	many	CAIKVTGNTNTGELFF	TGTGCCATCAAAGTTACCGGGAACACGAACACCGGGGAGCTGTTTTTT
NA	TRBV20-1	TRBJ1-3	many	CSALRHSGNTIYF	TGCAGTGCTCTCCGACACTCTGGAAACACCATATATTTT
TRBD1	TRBV10-3	TRBJ1-2	many	CATKEGQGRYGYTF	TGTGCCACTAAGGAGGGACAGGGACGGTATGGCTACACCTTC
NA	TRBV10-3	TRBJ2-7	many	CATAPLVDRGIYEQYF	TGTGCCACCGCACCTCTGGTAGACCGGGGGATCTACGAGCAGTACTTC
TRBD2	TRBV5-1	TRBJ2-5	many	CASSLEAGRASGTQYF	TGCGCCAGCAGCTTGGAGGCGGGGAGGGCCTCTGGGACCCAGTACTTC
TRBD1	TRBV7-6	TRBJ2-7	many	CASSLEGTGAYEQYF	TGTGCCAGCAGCTTAGAGGGGACAGGGGCCTACGAGCAGTACTTC
TRBD1	TRBV18	TRBJ1-2	few	CASSTQGADYGYTF	TGTGCCAGCTCGACCCAGGGGGCCGACTATGGCTACACCTTC
NA	TRBV7-2	TRBJ2-1	many	CASSRGSRPTEFF	TGTGCCAGCAGCCGAGGATCTAGACCCACAGAGTTCTTC
NA	TRBV27	TRBJ2-7	NA	CASSPRDRRSYEKYF	TGTGCCAGCAGCCCCCGAGACAGGAGATCCTACGAGAAGTACTTC
NA	TRBV6-1	TRBJ1-4	many	CASSEGQTSNEKLFF	TGTGCCAGCAGTGAAGGACAGACCTCTAATGAAAAACTGTTTTTT
NA	TRBV28	TRBJ2-3	few	CASSLGDPGFRQYF	TGTGCCAGCAGTTTAGGGGACCCCGGCTTTCGGCAGTATTTT
TRBD2	TRBV20-1	TRBJ2-1	many	CSAFLAGHKYNEQFF	TGCAGTGCATTCCTAGCGGGACACAAATACAATGAGCAGTTCTTC
TRBD1	TRBV7-9	TRBJ2-7	many	CASSRPRGQDEQYF	TGTGCCAGCAGCCGTCCCAGGGGGCAGGATGAGCAGTACTTC
NA	TRBV29-1	TRBJ1-1	many	CSVGQGNTEAFF	TGCAGCGTTGGCCAGGGGAACACTGAAGCTTTCTTT
TRBD1	TRBV10-2	TRBJ1-1	many	CASSETGTGGGAFF	TGCGCCAGCAGTGAGACAGGGACAGGGGGCGGCGCTTTCTTT
NA	TRBV30	TRBJ1-5	few	CAWSVSRGNQHQHF	TGTGCCTGGAGTGTCTCCCGTGGCAATCAGCACCAGCATTTT
NA	TRBV3-1	TRBJ1-2	many	CASSSRETYGYTF	TGTGCCAGCAGCTCCCGAGAAACCTATGGCTACACCTTC
NA	TRBV12-3/TRBV12-4	TRBJ1-3	many	CASSKGWTGNTIYF	TGTGCCAGCAGCAAGGGGTGGACAGGAAACACCATATATTTT
NA	TRBV12-3/TRBV12-4	TRBJ1-5	many	CASSFRGNQPQHF	TGTGCCAGCAGTTTCCGGGGGAATCAGCCCCAGCATTTT
TRBD1	TRBV12-3/TRBV12-4	TRBJ2-7	many	CASSLRPGGPLEQYF	TGTGCCAGCAGTTTACGGCCAGGGGGTCCCTTGGAGCAGTACTTC
TRBD1	TRBV6-5	TRBJ2-2	many	CASSYSRQGGTGELFF	TGTGCCAGCAGTTACTCCCGACAGGGTGGTACCGGGGAGCTGTTTTTT
NA	TRBV20-1	TRBJ1-2	many	CSASRGAGYGYTF	TGCAGTGCTAGTCGGGGGGCAGGCTATGGCTACACCTTC
TRBD1	TRBV10-1	TRBJ1-5	NA	CASPRTGQGNQTQNF	TGCGCCAGCCCCAGGACAGGGCAGGGCAATCAGACCCAGAATTTT